This T cell receptor beta chain is from a study of T cell repertoires in cytomegalovirus infection. On this clonotype itself: Its target is not known.

The CDR3 has 15 residues. With 2 bases removed from V and 2 bases from J, the gap between germline ends came to 9 bases. TCRdb reprocessed the reads with MiXCR, giving one entry per CDR3 protein. The table includes roughly 920,000 distinct CDR3 sequences, around 29% detected once. The input for sequencing was cultured CD8+ T cells from PBMCs, taken from culture after CMV antigen stimulation. The source is a human donor in good health (CMV status not recorded). Some clones in this sample may be carry-over from other donors' samples. The V call is TRBV12-3 or TRBV12-4, the J call TRBJ1-4, with D uncertain. The CDR3 sequence is CASSLSRLTNEKLFF. DNA of the CDR3: TGTGCCAGCAGTTTATCCAGGCTGACTAATGAAAAACTGTTTTTT.